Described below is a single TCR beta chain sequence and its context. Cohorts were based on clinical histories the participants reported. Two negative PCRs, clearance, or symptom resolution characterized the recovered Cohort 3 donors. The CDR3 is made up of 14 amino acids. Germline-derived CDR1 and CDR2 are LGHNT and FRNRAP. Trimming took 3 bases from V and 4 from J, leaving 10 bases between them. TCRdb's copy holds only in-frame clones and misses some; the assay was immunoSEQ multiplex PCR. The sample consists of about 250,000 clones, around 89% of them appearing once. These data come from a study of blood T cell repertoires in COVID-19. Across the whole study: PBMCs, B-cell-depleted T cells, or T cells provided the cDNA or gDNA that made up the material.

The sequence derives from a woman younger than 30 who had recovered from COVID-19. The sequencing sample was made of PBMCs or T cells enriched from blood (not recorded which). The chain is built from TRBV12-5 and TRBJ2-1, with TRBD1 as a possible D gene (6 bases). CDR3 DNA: TGTGCTAGTGGTTTCTTGACAGGATACAATGAGCAGTTCTTC. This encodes CASGFLTGYNEQFF.